This TCR beta chain was identified in a study of technical replicates of blood from several donors. Profiling relied on immunoSEQ multiplex PCR, and the TCRdb table lists in-frame clones only, not all of them. This table holds about 69,000 clones, roughly 88% found once. J gave up 4 bases and V 4 bases, and 7 bases lay outside the gene matches. The CDR3 is 16 residues long. Germline V gene data show CDR1 as SGHNT and CDR2 as YYREEE (reference sequence). The sequenced sample consisted of PBMCs. The chain couples TRBV5-4 to TRBJ2-7; 14 bases map to TRBD2. The TCR was taken from a human donor in good health. Some clones in this sample may be carry-over from other donors' samples. The chain's CDR3 is CASSPRLAGGTYEQYF. CDR3 nucleotide sequence: TGTGCCAGCAGCCCGAGACTAGCGGGGGGGACGTACGAGCAGTACTTC. The full variable domain, in which reference TRBV5-4 and TRBJ2-7 provide the parts outside the CDR3, is ETGVTQSPTHLIKTRGQQVTLRCSSQSGHNTVSWYQQALGQGPQFIFQYYREEENGRGNFPPRFSGLQFPNYSSELNVNALELDDSALYLCASSPRLAGGTYEQYFGPGTRLTVT.